One sample yielded the 24 T cell receptor beta chains listed below, sequenced in a study of CD8 T cells in Susac syndrome. Random-hexamer reverse transcription was applied to about 0.5 to 1 ug RNA. MiXCR, run by TCRdb on the immunoSEQ multiplex PCR reads, gives a single entry per CDR3 protein. The sample contains about 210,000 distinct CDR3 sequences, roughly 96% of which appear only once. Specimen: CD4+ T cells from PBMCs. The receptor set was obtained from a human donor with multiple sclerosis.

V gene TRBV30 combines with J gene TRBJ2-7; the D gene is possibly TRBD2 (6 bases). Germline CDR1 GTSNPN, CDR2 SVGIG (reference sequence). CDR3 length: 13 amino acids. Trimming took off 5 bases at V and 4 bases at J, with 15 bases between the two ends. The CDR3 DNA is TGTGCCTGGTCCCGTGAGGAGGGGTACGAGCAGTACTTC. Its translation is CAWSREEGYEQYF.

The chain uses TRBV20-1 and TRBJ1-2; perhaps TRBD1 as D (6 bases). CDR3 length: 16 residues. Trimming stripped 0 bases from V and 1 base from J, with 15 bases between. The germline V gene encodes CDR1 DFQATT and CDR2 SNEGSKA (reference sequence). This CDR3 is CSARDLNRELNYGYTF. Here the CDR3 DNA reads TGCAGTGCTAGAGATCTGAACAGGGAGCTTAACTATGGCTACACCTTC.

This clonotype is a singleton in its sample. The CDR3 DNA sequence: TGTGCCAGCAAAGGGACTAGCGGGAGGGAGATCTCCTACAATGAGCAGTTCTTC. Residues: CASKGTSGREISYNEQFF. The chain uses TRBV7-9 and TRBJ2-1; 16 nucleotides align to TRBD2. J was trimmed by 0 bases and V by 7 bases; bases with no gene match: 6. The CDR3 contains 18 residues. The germline CDR1 and CDR2 sequences are SEHNR and FQNEAQ (reference sequence).

The chain uses TRBV11-2 and TRBJ2-7; 9 bases are shared with TRBD2. The germline CDR1 and CDR2 sequences are SGHAT and FQNNGV. The length of the CDR3 is 18 residues. J was trimmed by 0 bases and V by 3 bases; bases with no gene match: 12. The CDR3 here is CASSLTWASGISSYEQYF. CDR3 coding DNA: TGTGCCAGCAGCTTGACGTGGGCTAGCGGGATTAGCTCCTACGAGCAGTACTTC.

The chain links TRBV9 to TRBJ1-2; possible D gene TRBD1, 6 bases. The CDR3 is 15 residues long. V was cut by 4 bases and J by 2 bases, with 15 bases left in between. Germline V gene data show CDR1 as SGDLS and CDR2 as YYNGEE. CDR3 protein: CASSPGYRENYGYTF. The CDR3 DNA is TGTGCCAGCAGCCCCGGGTACAGGGAGAACTATGGCTACACCTTC.

V and J are TRBV5-1 and TRBJ1-4, with a tentative D call TRBD1 (5 bases). Trimming pared 3 bases from V and 5 bases from J, leaving 14 bases between. This CDR3 contains 15 residues. Germline V gene data show CDR1 as SGHRS and CDR2 as YFSETQ. The CDR3 coding sequence is TGCGCCAGCAGCTCGCTCGGGGGAAGAAATGAAAAACTGTTTTTT. This sequence encodes CASSSLGGRNEKLFF.

This clonotype has only a few counts. The gene calls are TRBV4-1 and TRBJ1-1; D uncertain. Trimming removed 1 base at V and 3 bases at J, with 9 bases between. This CDR3 has 14 amino acids. Germline CDR1 reads MGHRA; CDR2 reads YSYEKL. CDR3 sequence (DNA): TGCGCCAGCAGCCAAGTCGGGAGTTACACTGAAGCTTTCTTT. This sequence encodes CASSQVGSYTEAFF.

V gene TRBV6-2 or TRBV6-3 combines with J gene TRBJ1-1; D may be TRBD1 (5 bases). The germline V gene encodes CDR1 MNHEY and CDR2 SVGEGT. The germline V and J ends were trimmed by 5 bases and 5 bases, with 15 bases remaining between them. This CDR3 has 14 amino acids. CDR3 sequence reads: CASSPPAGGTEAFF. For the CDR3, the DNA is TGTGCCAGCAGTCCCCCCGCGGGGGGTACTGAAGCTTTCTTT.

In nucleotides, the CDR3 is TGTGCCACCAGCAGAGAACAGGGAGCCACCGGGGAGCTGTTTTTT. It specifies CATSREQGATGELFF. The rearrangement links TRBV15 to TRBJ2-2; tentative D call: TRBD1 (6 bases). Trimming cost V 0 bases and J 4 bases, with 9 bases left between them. CDR1 and CDR2 (germline): LNHNV, YYDKDF (reference sequence). The CDR3 has 15 residues.

This clonotype was seen once. The chain is built from TRBV27 and TRBJ2-1; weak D call: TRBD1 (6 bases). CDR3 length: 15 residues. The germline CDR1 and CDR2 sequences are MNHEY and SMNVEV (reference sequence). Trimming stripped 5 bases from V and 7 bases from J, with 18 bases between. The CDR3 sequence: CASSPGHPKGNEQFF. As DNA, the CDR3 is TGTGCCAGCAGTCCGGGACACCCCAAGGGGAATGAGCAGTTCTTC.

This chain links TRBV20-1 with TRBJ1-2, with 10 nucleotides matching TRBD1. Germline V gene lookup returns CDR1 DFQATT and CDR2 SNEGSKA (reference sequence). The CDR3 sequence is 13 residues long. Trimming at V came to 6 bases and at J to 2 bases, leaving 3 bases not matched to a gene. The CDR3 here is CSALTGGNYGYTF. The CDR3 nucleotides are TGCAGTGCCCTGACAGGGGGCAACTATGGCTACACCTTC.

The V call is TRBV2, the J call TRBJ2-1; a weak D match, TRBD2 (6 bases). The CDR3 has 14 residues. Trimming shortened V by 8 bases and J by 4 bases, and 15 bases separated the two germline ends. Per the germline V gene, CDR1 is SNHLY and CDR2 is FYNNEI. The CDR3 loop reads CASVEGFVYNEQFF. The DNA for the CDR3 is TGTGCCAGCGTGGAGGGATTCGTGTACAATGAGCAGTTCTTC.

This rearrangement joins TRBV5-1 to TRBJ2-7; TRBD1 matches at 7 bases. Losses at the gene ends were 2 bases for V and 3 bases for J; bases not matched to a gene: 5. The CDR3 has 14 residues. The germline CDR1 and CDR2 sequences are SGHRS and YFSETQ. The CDR3 region is CASSFRDRFYEQYF. The CDR3 DNA reads as TGCGCCAGCAGCTTCCGGGACAGATTCTACGAGCAGTACTTC.

V and J are TRBV20-1 and TRBJ2-2, with no clear D. The CDR3 is 15 residues long. Germline V lookup: CDR1 DFQATT, CDR2 SNEGSKA (reference sequence). V was trimmed by 0 bases and J by 8 bases, leaving 16 bases between them. The CDR3 sequence: CSARDRQVAHGELFF. The CDR3 bases are TGCAGTGCTAGAGATCGGCAGGTGGCACATGGGGAGCTGTTTTTT.

This clonotype was seen once. The rearrangement uses TRBV29-1 and TRBJ2-7, with a possible D match to TRBD2 (6 bases). From germline, CDR1 is SQVTM and CDR2 ANQGSEA. V was shortened by 4 bases and J by 2 bases, with 12 bases between the two germline ends. CDR3 size: 13 residues. The chain's CDR3 is CSVGGDPAYEQYF. In DNA, the CDR3 is TGCAGCGTTGGGGGGGACCCCGCCTACGAGCAGTACTTC.

This chain joins TRBV5-6 and TRBJ2-5, with D maybe TRBD2 (6 bases). V was shortened by 4 bases and J by 5 bases, with 15 bases between the two germline ends. The CDR3 loop spans 14 amino acids. The V gene's germline CDR1 is SGHDT and CDR2 YYEEEE. This CDR3 reads CASSPNGGGETQYF. As DNA, the CDR3 is TGTGCCAGCAGCCCCAACGGGGGTGGGGAGACCCAGTACTTC.

The rearrangement links TRBV20-1 to TRBJ2-1, with D unclear. Deletions cut 0 bases from V and 10 bases from J, with 7 bases between. The CDR3 has 11 amino acids. CDR1 is DFQATT and CDR2 is SNEGSKA in the germline V gene (reference sequence). Written as DNA, the CDR3 is TGCAGTGCTAGAGATCGTTGGGAGCAGTTCTTC. Translated: CSARDRWEQFF.

The V gene is TRBV30, the J gene TRBJ1-2, with D perhaps TRBD1 (5 bases). This CDR3 is built from 12 residues. Germline V gene data show CDR1 as GTSNPN and CDR2 as SVGIG (reference sequence). V lost 3 bases, J lost 4 bases, and 9 bases lay in between. Here the CDR3 reads CAWSRGGYGYTF. The CDR3 DNA reads as TGTGCCTGGAGCCGGGGGGGCTATGGCTACACCTTC.

The chain joins TRBV28 to TRBJ1-5; D perhaps matches TRBD1 (5 bases). Trimming removed 8 bases from V and 4 bases from J, with 21 bases in between. The length of the CDR3 is 16 residues. The germline CDR1 and CDR2 sequences are MDHEN and SYDVKM. The CDR3 is CASPSGAGLPNQPQHF. The CDR3 DNA is TGTGCCAGCCCCTCTGGGGCAGGGCTACCAAATCAGCCCCAGCATTTT.

The chain couples TRBV29-1 to TRBJ1-2; no clear D gene. CDR3 size: 11 residues. CDR1 is SQVTM and CDR2 is ANQGSEA in the germline V gene. The ends were cut back, 7 bases at V and 6 bases at J, with 12 bases in the middle. DNA for the CDR3: TGCAGCGATGGCAGGTTTGATGGCTACACCTTC. This translates into CSDGRFDGYTF.

The table lists this clonotype with a count of one. The rearrangement joins TRBV4-1 to TRBJ2-1, with 10 bases lining up with TRBD2. The CDR3 contains 18 residues. Germline V gene data show CDR1 as MGHRA and CDR2 as YSYEKL. Trimming at V came to 1 base and at J to 3 bases, leaving 9 bases not matched to a gene. CDR3 region: CASSQVDMGTSVYNEQFF. Written as DNA, the CDR3 is TGCGCCAGCAGCCAAGTGGACATGGGGACTAGCGTCTACAATGAGCAGTTCTTC.

The chain couples TRBV7-3 to TRBJ2-1; TRBD1 or TRBD2 may be the D gene (5 bases each). Germline V CDR1 and CDR2: SGHTA, FQGTGA. V lost 1 base to trimming and J lost 6 bases, with 10 bases between them. This CDR3 comprises 14 residues. CDR3 amino acids: CASSLSGTTNEQFF. CDR3 sequence (DNA): TGTGCCAGCAGCTTAAGTGGGACCACCAATGAGCAGTTCTTC.

This rearrangement joins TRBV3-1 to TRBJ2-7; 10 nucleotides align to TRBD2. CDR1 is LGHDT, CDR2 YNNKEL, per germline (reference sequence). The ends lost 1 base at V and 3 bases at J; junction bases unmatched: 6. This CDR3 region has 16 residues. CDR3 bases: TGTGCCAGCAGCCAAGGCAGGACTAGCGGTTACTACGAGCAGTACTTC. Protein product: CASSQGRTSGYYEQYF.

The CDR3 region is CASTHGGRGNYEQYF. CDR3 coding DNA: TGTGCCAGCACCCACGGGGGTAGAGGGAACTACGAGCAGTACTTC. The gene calls are TRBV3-1 and TRBJ2-7, with D tentatively TRBD2 (6 bases). Germline CDR1 reads LGHDT; CDR2 reads YNNKEL (reference sequence). Trimming left V 7 bases short and J 3 bases short, with 19 bases between. The CDR3 contains 15 residues.